The entry below describes one TCR beta chain. No antigen is known for it. Other DNA sequences in this sample translate to the same CDR3. The data originate from a study of cytomegalovirus exposure and HLA in healthy donors. Study-wide results and caveats: Association of some 18,000 TCR beta sequences with HLA alleles was found at 0.05 false discovery rate in a later analysis. Donor immune exposure was known only as CMV serostatus.

The PCR employed 60 Vbeta primers together with 13 Jbeta primers. TCRdb keeps only in-frame clones here, not all; method: immunoSEQ multiplex PCR. The table lists about 130,000 clones, approximately 78% of them singletons. Germline loops: CDR1 SGHDT, CDR2 YYEEEE. Trimming removed 3 bases from V and 3 bases from J, with 7 bases in between. There are 12 residues in the CDR3. The origin of this receptor is a man aged 25-45 years in good health and CMV-seropositive. The chain links TRBV5-6 to TRBJ2-7, with D hard to call. The sample consisted of PBMCs. The CDR3 region has the DNA TGTGCCAGCAGCTCGAGACACTACGAGCAGTACTTC. Encoded protein: CASSSRHYEQYF.